This T cell receptor (beta chain) was sequenced for a study of PD-L1 blockade in urothelial cancer. On the study more broadly: Atezolizumab (1,200 mg intravenously every 3 weeks) began around 2014 for patients. Blood yielded a median of approximately 130,000 T cells per sample.

Study results and caveats: Clonality of blood TCR below the median before treatment predicted better survival.

As regards this clone: Its antigen is currently unknown.

Time point indicated: pretreatment peripheral blood. The method was immunoSEQ multiplex PCR; TCRdb's version includes in-frame clones alone and lacks a portion of them. Of 45,000 to 50,000 clones listed, roughly four fifths were seen once; the top ten hold approximately 1.5%. This clonotype originated in a man aged 50 or older with urothelial cancer. The sample consisted of PBMCs, taken around atezolizumab (anti-PD-L1) treatment.

The CDR3 region is CASSAPGGLEAFF. The CDR3 DNA reads as TGCGCCAGCAGCGCACCGGGAGGACTTGAAGCTTTCTTT. The gene calls are TRBV5-1 and TRBJ1-1; D is unresolved. Germline CDR1 and CDR2: SGHRS and YFSETQ. Trimming removed 4 bases from V and 7 bases from J, with 14 bases in between. The CDR3 consists of 13 residues. The full variable domain, in which reference TRBV5-1 and TRBJ1-1 provide the parts outside the CDR3, is KAGVTQTPRYLIKTRGQQVTLSCSPISGHRSVSWYQQTPGQGLQFLFEYFSETQRNKGNFPGRFSGRQFSNSRSEMNVSTLELGDSALYLCASSAPGGLEAFFGQGTRLTVV.